A selection of T cell receptor beta chains follows, all from one sample in a study of T cell repertoires in ileal Crohn's disease. Repertoires were generated with immunoSEQ multiplex PCR, while TCRdb's copy carries only in-frame clones and drops some. The sample contains around 5,800 clones, more than 75% of which appear only once. Sequencing was done on a sample of CD4+ T cells from ileum. These TCRs come from an adult with Crohn's disease. Some clones in this sample may be carry-over from other donors' samples. Each CDR3 is given with its conserved first and last residue. The D gene is left open where the match is weak. The size field is filled for only some rows; it gives once, few, many or a size class.

V gene	clone size	D gene	J gene	CDR3 protein	CDR3 DNA
TRBV19	NA	TRBD1	TRBJ1-5	CASAGQGNQPQHF	TGTGCCAGTGCGGGACAGGGAAATCAGCCCCAGCATTTT
TRBV27	NA	NA	TRBJ2-7	CASSYLGGGEQYF	TGTGCCAGCAGTTACTTGGGTGGAGGCGAGCAGTACTTC
TRBV14	NA	NA	TRBJ2-1	CASSHRQVLYNEQFF	TGTGCCAGCAGCCATCGACAGGTCCTTTACAATGAGCAGTTCTTC
TRBV19	NA	TRBD2	TRBJ2-2	CASRPGLAGDTGELFF	TGTGCCAGTAGACCGGGACTAGCGGGAGACACCGGGGAGCTGTTTTTT
TRBV27	NA	TRBD2	TRBJ2-2	CASSPRVAGHTGELFF	TGTGCCAGCAGTCCCCGGGTAGCGGGACACACCGGGGAGCTGTTTTTT
TRBV5-1	NA	NA	TRBJ2-2	CASRDTDTGELFF	TGCGCCAGCAGGGACACTGACACCGGGGAGCTGTTTTTT
TRBV21-1	NA	NA	TRBJ2-5	CASSTGNQETQYF	TGTGCCAGCAGTACAGGGAACCAAGAGACCCAGTACTTC
TRBV12-5	NA	NA	TRBJ2-1	CASGSQGGEQFF	TGTGCTAGTGGGTCGCAGGGAGGTGAGCAGTTCTTC
TRBV5-6	NA	NA	TRBJ1-2	CASSYWQRETYGYTF	TGTGCCAGCAGCTATTGGCAAAGGGAGACCTATGGCTACACCTTC
TRBV4-2	few	TRBD1	TRBJ1-1	CASSQGGTGNTEAFF	TGTGCCAGCAGCCAGGGAGGGACAGGGAACACTGAAGCTTTCTTT
TRBV5-5	NA	TRBD1	TRBJ1-1	CASSSGQAIEAFF	TGTGCCAGCAGCTCAGGACAGGCGATTGAAGCTTTCTTT
TRBV10-1	NA	TRBD2	TRBJ2-3	CASSSTTSGRMDTQYF	TGCGCCAGCAGTTCCACGACTAGCGGGAGAATGGATACGCAGTATTTT
TRBV15	NA	NA	TRBJ2-7	CATSRLTSRGTYEQYF	TGTGCCACCAGCAGACTTACAAGTAGGGGGACCTACGAGCAGTACTTC
TRBV7-9	NA	NA	TRBJ1-5	CASSLGGGSNQPQHF	TGTGCCAGCAGCTTAGGGGGAGGAAGCAATCAGCCCCAGCATTTT
TRBV6-6	once	TRBD1	TRBJ2-1	CASSYWDSTYNEQFF	TGTGCCAGCAGTTACTGGGACAGCACCTACAATGAGCAGTTCTTC
TRBV7-3	NA	NA	TRBJ1-4	CASSLSGPPNEKLFF	TGTGCCAGCAGCCTCTCAGGGCCACCTAATGAAAAACTGTTTTTT
TRBV28	NA	NA	TRBJ1-5	CASSLHGDNQPQHF	TGTGCCAGCAGCCTTCATGGAGACAATCAGCCCCAGCATTTT
TRBV5-1	NA	NA	TRBJ1-1	CASSLDGMNTEAFF	TGCGCCAGCAGCTTAGACGGGATGAACACTGAAGCTTTCTTT
TRBV7-2	NA	TRBD2	TRBJ2-1	CASSPRTSGRSGVYNEQFF	TGTGCCAGCAGCCCAAGGACTAGCGGGAGGAGCGGGGTCTACAATGAGCAGTTCTTC
TRBV7-3	NA	NA	TRBJ2-3	CASSLLNTDTQYF	TGTGCCAGCAGCTTATTAAACACAGATACGCAGTATTTT
TRBV27	NA	TRBD1	TRBJ1-6	CARRQGDNSPLHF	TGTGCCCGTAGACAGGGAGATAATTCACCCCTCCACTTT
TRBV25-1	NA	NA	TRBJ1-4	CASSESDEKLFF	TGTGCCAGCAGTGAATCGGATGAAAAACTGTTTTTT
TRBV14	NA	NA	TRBJ1-5	CASSQGGQPNQPQHF	TGTGCCAGCAGCCAAGGGGGGCAGCCTAATCAGCCCCAGCATTTT
TRBV9	once	NA	TRBJ2-1	CASSVGPRGPNNEQFF	TGTGCCAGCAGCGTAGGACCCAGAGGCCCCAACAATGAGCAGTTCTTC
TRBV7-3	NA	TRBD2	TRBJ2-1	CASSLDGRAYNEQFF	TGTGCCAGCAGCTTAGACGGGAGGGCCTACAATGAGCAGTTCTTC
TRBV5-4	NA	TRBD2	TRBJ2-1	CASSLGIAGGQYNEQFF	TGTGCCAGCAGCTTGGGGATAGCGGGAGGACAATACAATGAGCAGTTCTTC
TRBV29-1	NA	TRBD1	TRBJ1-2	CSVSDRGYGYTF	TGCAGCGTGTCGGACAGGGGGTATGGCTACACCTTC
TRBV14	NA	NA	TRBJ1-2	CASSPGTQRVDGYTF	TGTGCCAGCAGCCCCGGGACTCAACGGGTCGATGGCTACACCTTC
TRBV18	NA	TRBD2	TRBJ2-6	CASSPRGGSSGANVLTF	TGTGCCAGCTCACCCCGGGGGGGCTCCTCTGGGGCCAACGTCCTGACTTTC
TRBV5-4	NA	TRBD1	TRBJ1-2	CASSLGQGSVYGYTF	TGTGCCAGCAGCCTTGGACAGGGTAGTGTTTATGGCTACACCTTC
TRBV6-6	NA	NA	TRBJ2-3	CASSYSGEPDTQYF	TGTGCCAGCAGTTACTCAGGGGAACCAGATACGCAGTATTTT
TRBV5-1	NA	NA	TRBJ2-3	CASSLPNTDTQYF	TGCGCCAGCAGCCTACCAAATACAGATACGCAGTATTTT
TRBV10-3	NA	NA	TRBJ2-3	CAITGRGGRDPSTDTQYF	TGTGCCATCACTGGAAGGGGGGGCCGGGACCCTAGCACAGATACGCAGTATTTT
TRBV5-1	NA	NA	TRBJ2-7	CASSSGSYEQYF	TGCGCCAGCAGCTCGGGGTCCTACGAGCAGTACTTC
TRBV7-3	NA	NA	TRBJ2-3	CASSQRVTDTQYF	TGTGCCAGCAGTCAGCGGGTCACAGATACGCAGTATTTT
TRBV7-3	NA	NA	TRBJ2-2	CASSLSRYTGELFF	TGTGCCAGCAGCTTAAGTCGTTACACCGGGGAGCTGTTTTTT